This T cell receptor (beta chain) was retrieved from a study of T-cell memory formation after mild COVID-19. About the study: TCR clusters were mostly confined to one donor each. Study results and caveats: Clones contracting over day 15 to 85 were CD4/CD8 balanced, with later expanders leaning CD4+. Mostly located in CM and EM were contracting CD4+ clones, with contracting CD8+ clones located in EMRA.

This clonotype was found a few times. The antigen remains undetermined. Trimming pared 4 bases from V and 3 bases from J, leaving 7 bases between. Germline lookup yields CDR1 SGHVS and CDR2 FQNEAQ. There are 12 residues in the CDR3. In TCRdb, the 5' RACE reads were re-called with MiXCR into one record per CDR3 protein. Seen here are approximately 100,000 distinct CDR3 sequences, about 23% observed once, and the top ten hold roughly 39%. The source is a man aged 18 to 29 who had mild COVID-19 (a few samples of this study predate the infection). Cell type and time point are not known. This rearrangement joins TRBV7-8 to TRBJ2-7; D possibly corresponds to TRBD1 (5 bases). Sequencing input: PBMCs or a T cell subset sorted from them (not recorded which). CDR3 region: CASSSGNYEQYF. The DNA of the CDR3 is TGTGCCAGCAGCTCAGGGAACTACGAGCAGTACTTC.